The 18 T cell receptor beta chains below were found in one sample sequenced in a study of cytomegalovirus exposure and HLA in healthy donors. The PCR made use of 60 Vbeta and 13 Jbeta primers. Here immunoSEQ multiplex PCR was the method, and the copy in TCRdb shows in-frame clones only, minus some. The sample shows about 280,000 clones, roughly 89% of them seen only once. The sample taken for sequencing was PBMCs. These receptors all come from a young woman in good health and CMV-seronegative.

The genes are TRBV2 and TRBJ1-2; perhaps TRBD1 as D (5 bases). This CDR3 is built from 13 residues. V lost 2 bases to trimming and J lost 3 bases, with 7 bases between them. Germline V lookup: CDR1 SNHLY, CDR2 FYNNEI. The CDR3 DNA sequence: TGTGCCAGCAGTGAACAACAGGACTATGGCTACACCTTC. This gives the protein CASSEQQDYGYTF.

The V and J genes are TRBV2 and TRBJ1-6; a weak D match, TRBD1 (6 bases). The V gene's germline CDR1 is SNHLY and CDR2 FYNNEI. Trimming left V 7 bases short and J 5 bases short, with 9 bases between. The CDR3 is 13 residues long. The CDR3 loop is CASKDRNNSPLHF. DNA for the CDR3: TGTGCCAGCAAGGACAGAAATAATTCACCCCTCCACTTT.

This chain's CDR3 is CASSSTYTEAFF. DNA for the CDR3: TGTGCCAGCAGTAGTACATACACTGAAGCTTTCTTT. This chain links TRBV27 with TRBJ1-1; D uncertain. V lost 5 bases and J 3 bases, leaving 7 bases between the germline ends. The germline V gene encodes CDR1 MNHEY and CDR2 SMNVEV (reference sequence). This CDR3 has 12 amino acids.

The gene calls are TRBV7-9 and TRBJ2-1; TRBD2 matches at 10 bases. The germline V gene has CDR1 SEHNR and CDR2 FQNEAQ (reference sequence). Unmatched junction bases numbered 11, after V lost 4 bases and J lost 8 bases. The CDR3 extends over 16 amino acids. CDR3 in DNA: TGTGCCAGCAGCTCGCACTACGGGACTAGCGTCGATGAGCAGTTCTTC. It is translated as CASSSHYGTSVDEQFF.

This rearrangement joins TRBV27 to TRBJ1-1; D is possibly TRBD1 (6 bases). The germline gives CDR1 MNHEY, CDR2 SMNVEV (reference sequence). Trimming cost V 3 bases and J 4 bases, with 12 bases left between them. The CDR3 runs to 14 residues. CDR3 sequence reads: CASSFLLDSTEAFF. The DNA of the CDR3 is TGTGCCAGCAGTTTCCTCCTGGACAGCACTGAAGCTTTCTTT.

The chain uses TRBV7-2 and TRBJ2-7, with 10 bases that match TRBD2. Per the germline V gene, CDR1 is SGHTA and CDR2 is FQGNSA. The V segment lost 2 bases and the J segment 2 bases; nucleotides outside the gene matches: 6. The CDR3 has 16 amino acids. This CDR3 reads CASSLISAGGTYEQYF. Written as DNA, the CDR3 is TGTGCCAGCAGCTTAATCTCAGCGGGGGGGACCTACGAGCAGTACTTC.

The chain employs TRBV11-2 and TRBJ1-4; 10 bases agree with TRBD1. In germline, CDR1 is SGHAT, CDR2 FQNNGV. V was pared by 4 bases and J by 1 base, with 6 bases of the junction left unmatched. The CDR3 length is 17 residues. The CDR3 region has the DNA TGTGCCAGCAGCTCCCCGGACAGGGGGGAAACTAATGAAAAACTGTTTTTT. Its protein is CASSSPDRGETNEKLFF.

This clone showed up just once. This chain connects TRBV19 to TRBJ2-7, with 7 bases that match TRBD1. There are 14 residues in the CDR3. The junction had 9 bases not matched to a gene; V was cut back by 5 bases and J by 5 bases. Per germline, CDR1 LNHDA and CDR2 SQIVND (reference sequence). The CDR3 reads CASSFGDSPDEQYF. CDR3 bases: TGTGCCAGTAGTTTTGGGGACAGTCCCGACGAGCAGTACTTC. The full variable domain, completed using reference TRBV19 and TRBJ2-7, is DGGITQSPKYLFRKEGQNVTLSCEQNLNHDAMYWYRQDPGQGLRLIYYSQIVNDFQKGDIAEGYSVSREKKESFPLTVTSAQKNPTAFYLCASSFGDSPDEQYFGPGTRLTVT.

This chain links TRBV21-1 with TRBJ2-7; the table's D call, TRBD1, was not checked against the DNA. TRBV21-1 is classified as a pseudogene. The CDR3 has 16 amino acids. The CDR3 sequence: CASTTTTATRWYEQYF. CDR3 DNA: TGTGCCAGCACGACCACGACAGCGACCAGGTGGTACGAGCAGTACTTC.

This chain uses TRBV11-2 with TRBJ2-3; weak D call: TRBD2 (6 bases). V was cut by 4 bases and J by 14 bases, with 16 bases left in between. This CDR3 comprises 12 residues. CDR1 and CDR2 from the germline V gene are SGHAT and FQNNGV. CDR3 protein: CASSSSGGIRYF. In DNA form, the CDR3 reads TGTGCCAGCAGCTCCAGTGGGGGGATTCGGTATTTT.

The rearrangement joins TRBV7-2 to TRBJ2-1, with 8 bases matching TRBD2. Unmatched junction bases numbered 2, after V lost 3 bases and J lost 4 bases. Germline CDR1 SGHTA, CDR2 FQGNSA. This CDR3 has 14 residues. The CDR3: CASSFERGYNEQFF. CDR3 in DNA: TGTGCCAGCAGCTTCGAGCGGGGGTACAATGAGCAGTTCTTC.

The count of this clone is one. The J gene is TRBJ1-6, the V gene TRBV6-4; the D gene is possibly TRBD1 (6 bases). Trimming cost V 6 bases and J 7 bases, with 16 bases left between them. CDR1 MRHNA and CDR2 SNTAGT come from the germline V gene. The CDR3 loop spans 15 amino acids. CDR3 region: CASSETADRNSPLHF. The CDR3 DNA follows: TGTGCCAGCAGCGAGACTGCCGACAGGAATTCACCCCTCCACTTT.

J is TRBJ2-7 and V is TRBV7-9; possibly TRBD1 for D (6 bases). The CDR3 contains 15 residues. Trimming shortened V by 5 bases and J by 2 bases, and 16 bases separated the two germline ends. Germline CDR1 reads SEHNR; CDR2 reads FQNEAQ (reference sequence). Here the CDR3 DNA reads TGTGCCAGCAGCCATCCCCAGGGGAGTGCCTACGAGCAGTACTTC. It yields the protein CASSHPQGSAYEQYF.

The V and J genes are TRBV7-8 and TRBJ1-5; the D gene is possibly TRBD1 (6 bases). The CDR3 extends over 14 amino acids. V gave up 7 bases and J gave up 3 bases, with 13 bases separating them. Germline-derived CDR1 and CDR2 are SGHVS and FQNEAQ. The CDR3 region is CASTSGAHNQPQHF. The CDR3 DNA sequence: TGTGCCAGCACGTCAGGGGCACACAATCAGCCCCAGCATTTT.

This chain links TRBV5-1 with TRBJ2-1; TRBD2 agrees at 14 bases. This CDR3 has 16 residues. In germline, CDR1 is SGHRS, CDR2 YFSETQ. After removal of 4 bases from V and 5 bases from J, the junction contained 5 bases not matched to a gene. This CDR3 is CASSREGLAGDNEQFF. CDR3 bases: TGCGCCAGCAGCCGAGAGGGACTAGCGGGGGACAATGAGCAGTTCTTC.

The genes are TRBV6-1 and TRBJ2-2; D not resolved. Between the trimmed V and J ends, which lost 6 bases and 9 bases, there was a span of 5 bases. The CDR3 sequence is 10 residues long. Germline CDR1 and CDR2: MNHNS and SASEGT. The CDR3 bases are TGTGCCAGCAGAGCATGGGAGCTGTTTTTT. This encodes CASRAWELFF.

The CDR3 nucleotides are TGTGCCAGCAGCTTGCGTAAGACAGGGAATAGCAATCAGCCCCAGCATTTT. Translating it yields CASSLRKTGNSNQPQHF. V is TRBV5-6 and J is TRBJ1-5; 7 bases agree with TRBD1. Losses at the gene ends were 1 base for V and 0 bases for J; bases not matched to a gene: 7. Germline V CDR1 and CDR2: SGHDT, YYEEEE. This CDR3 is 17 amino acids long. Supplemented by reference TRBV5-6 and TRBJ1-5, the full variable domain reads DAGVTQSPTHLIKTRGQQVTLRCSPKSGHDTVSWYQQALGQGPQFIFQYYEEEERQRGNFPDRFSGHQFPNYSSELNVNALLLGDSALYLCASSLRKTGNSNQPQHFGDGTRLSIL.

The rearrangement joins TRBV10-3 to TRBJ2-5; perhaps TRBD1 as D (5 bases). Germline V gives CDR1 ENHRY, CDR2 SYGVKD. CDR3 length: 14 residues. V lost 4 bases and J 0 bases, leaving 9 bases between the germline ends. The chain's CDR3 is CAISVGQDQETQYF. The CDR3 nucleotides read TGTGCCATCAGTGTGGGGCAGGACCAAGAGACCCAGTACTTC.